Listed below are T cell receptor beta chains from one sample, sequenced in a study of shared clonotypes between healthy human individuals. Profiled with immunoSEQ multiplex PCR; TCRdb holds only in-frame clones, not every one. The table shows some 2.1 million clones, with 85% to 95% occurring only once. Sequenced: naive CD4+ T cells sorted from blood. These receptors came from a man aged 18 to 29 in good health. The CDR3 runs from the conserved cysteine through the conserved F or W. Fields, in order: D gene, V gene, J gene, CDR3 protein, CDR3 DNA. The D gene is left open where the match is weak.

>-|TRBV6-1|TRBJ2-1
CATNWRSSYNEQFF
TGTGCCACCAATTGGAGAAGCTCCTACAATGAGCAGTTCTTC
>TRBD2|TRBV19|TRBJ2-1
CASSGGTSGGNNEQFF
TGTGCCAGTAGTGGCGGGACTAGCGGGGGCAACAATGAGCAGTTCTTC
>-|TRBV11-2|TRBJ2-5
CASSSGVRETQYF
TGTGCCAGCAGCTCAGGGGTTCGAGAGACCCAGTACTTC
>TRBD2|TRBV9|TRBJ2-2
CASSVSSGRVTGELFF
TGTGCCAGCAGCGTATCTAGCGGGAGGGTCACCGGGGAGCTGTTTTTT
>TRBD1|TRBV18|TRBJ1-5
CASSQGQGVLQPQHF
TGTGCCAGCTCACAGGGACAGGGGGTTTTGCAGCCCCAGCATTTT
>TRBD1|TRBV5-1|TRBJ2-2
CASSSTGGSTGELFF
TGCGCCAGCAGCTCGACAGGGGGAAGTACCGGGGAGCTGTTTTTT
>-|TRBV10-3|TRBJ1-4
CAISESGTSNEKLFF
TGTGCCATCAGTGAGTCCGGGACAAGCAATGAAAAACTGTTTTTT
>-|TRBV27|TRBJ1-5
CASSLSKGQPQHF
TGTGCCAGCAGTTTATCGAAGGGTCAGCCCCAGCATTTT
>-|TRBV27|TRBJ2-6
CASRVSGANVLTF
TGTGCCAGCAGGGTCTCTGGGGCCAACGTCCTGACTTTC
>TRBD1|TRBV28|TRBJ1-2
CASRDPDRVEGGYTF
TGTGCCAGCCGCGATCCTGACAGGGTTGAAGGAGGCTACACCTTC